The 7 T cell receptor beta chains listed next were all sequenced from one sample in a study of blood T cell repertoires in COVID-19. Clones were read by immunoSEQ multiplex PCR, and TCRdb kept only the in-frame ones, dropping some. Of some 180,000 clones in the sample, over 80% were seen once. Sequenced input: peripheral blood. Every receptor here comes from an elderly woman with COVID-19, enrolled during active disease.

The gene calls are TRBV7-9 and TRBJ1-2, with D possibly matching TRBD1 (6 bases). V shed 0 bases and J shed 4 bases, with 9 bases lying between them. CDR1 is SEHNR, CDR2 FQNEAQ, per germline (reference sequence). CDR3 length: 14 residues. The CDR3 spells CASSLATGSYGYTF. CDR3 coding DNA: TGTGCCAGCAGCTTAGCCACAGGGAGCTATGGCTACACCTTC.

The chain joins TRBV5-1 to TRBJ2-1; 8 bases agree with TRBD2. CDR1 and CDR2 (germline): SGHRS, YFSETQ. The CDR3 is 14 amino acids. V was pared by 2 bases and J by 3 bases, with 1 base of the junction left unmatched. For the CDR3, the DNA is TGCGCCAGCAGCTTCAGCGGGAGCTACAATGAGCAGTTCTTC. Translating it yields CASSFSGSYNEQFF. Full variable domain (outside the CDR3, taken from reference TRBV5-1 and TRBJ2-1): KAGVTQTPRYLIKTRGQQVTLSCSPISGHRSVSWYQQTPGQGLQFLFEYFSETQRNKGNFPGRFSGRQFSNSRSEMNVSTLELGDSALYLCASSFSGSYNEQFFGPGTRLTVL.

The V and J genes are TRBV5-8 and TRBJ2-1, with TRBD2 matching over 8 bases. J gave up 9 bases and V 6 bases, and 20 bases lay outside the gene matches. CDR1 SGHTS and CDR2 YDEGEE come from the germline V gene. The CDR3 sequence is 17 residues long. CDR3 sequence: CASTNQGPGLGMGEQFF. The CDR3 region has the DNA TGTGCCAGCACCAATCAGGGCCCGGGACTAGGAATGGGTGAGCAGTTCTTC.

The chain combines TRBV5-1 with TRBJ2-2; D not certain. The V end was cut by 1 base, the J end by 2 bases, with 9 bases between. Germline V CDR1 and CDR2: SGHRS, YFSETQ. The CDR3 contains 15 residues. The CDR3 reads CASSLTAGNTGELFF. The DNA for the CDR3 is TGCGCCAGCAGCTTGACAGCTGGCAACACCGGGGAGCTGTTTTTT.

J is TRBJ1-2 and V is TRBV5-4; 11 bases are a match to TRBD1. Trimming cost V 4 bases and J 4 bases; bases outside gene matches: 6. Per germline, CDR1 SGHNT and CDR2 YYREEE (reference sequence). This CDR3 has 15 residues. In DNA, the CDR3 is TGTGCCAGCAGCCCGGAGGGACAGGGGGTCTATGGCTACACCTTC. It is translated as CASSPEGQGVYGYTF.

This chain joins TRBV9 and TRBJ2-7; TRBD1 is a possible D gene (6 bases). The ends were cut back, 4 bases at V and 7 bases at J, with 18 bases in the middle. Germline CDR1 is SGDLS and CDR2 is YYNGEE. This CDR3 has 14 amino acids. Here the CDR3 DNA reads TGTGCCAGCAGCCTCACCCTAGGACAGCGAGAGCAGTACTTC. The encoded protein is CASSLTLGQREQYF.

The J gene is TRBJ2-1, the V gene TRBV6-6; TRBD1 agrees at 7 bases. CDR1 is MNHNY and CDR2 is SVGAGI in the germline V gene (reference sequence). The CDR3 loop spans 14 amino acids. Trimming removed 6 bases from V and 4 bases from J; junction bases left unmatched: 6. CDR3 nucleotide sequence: TGTGCCAGCAGCCCCCCAGGGGGTTACAATGAGCAGTTCTTC. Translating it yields CASSPPGGYNEQFF.